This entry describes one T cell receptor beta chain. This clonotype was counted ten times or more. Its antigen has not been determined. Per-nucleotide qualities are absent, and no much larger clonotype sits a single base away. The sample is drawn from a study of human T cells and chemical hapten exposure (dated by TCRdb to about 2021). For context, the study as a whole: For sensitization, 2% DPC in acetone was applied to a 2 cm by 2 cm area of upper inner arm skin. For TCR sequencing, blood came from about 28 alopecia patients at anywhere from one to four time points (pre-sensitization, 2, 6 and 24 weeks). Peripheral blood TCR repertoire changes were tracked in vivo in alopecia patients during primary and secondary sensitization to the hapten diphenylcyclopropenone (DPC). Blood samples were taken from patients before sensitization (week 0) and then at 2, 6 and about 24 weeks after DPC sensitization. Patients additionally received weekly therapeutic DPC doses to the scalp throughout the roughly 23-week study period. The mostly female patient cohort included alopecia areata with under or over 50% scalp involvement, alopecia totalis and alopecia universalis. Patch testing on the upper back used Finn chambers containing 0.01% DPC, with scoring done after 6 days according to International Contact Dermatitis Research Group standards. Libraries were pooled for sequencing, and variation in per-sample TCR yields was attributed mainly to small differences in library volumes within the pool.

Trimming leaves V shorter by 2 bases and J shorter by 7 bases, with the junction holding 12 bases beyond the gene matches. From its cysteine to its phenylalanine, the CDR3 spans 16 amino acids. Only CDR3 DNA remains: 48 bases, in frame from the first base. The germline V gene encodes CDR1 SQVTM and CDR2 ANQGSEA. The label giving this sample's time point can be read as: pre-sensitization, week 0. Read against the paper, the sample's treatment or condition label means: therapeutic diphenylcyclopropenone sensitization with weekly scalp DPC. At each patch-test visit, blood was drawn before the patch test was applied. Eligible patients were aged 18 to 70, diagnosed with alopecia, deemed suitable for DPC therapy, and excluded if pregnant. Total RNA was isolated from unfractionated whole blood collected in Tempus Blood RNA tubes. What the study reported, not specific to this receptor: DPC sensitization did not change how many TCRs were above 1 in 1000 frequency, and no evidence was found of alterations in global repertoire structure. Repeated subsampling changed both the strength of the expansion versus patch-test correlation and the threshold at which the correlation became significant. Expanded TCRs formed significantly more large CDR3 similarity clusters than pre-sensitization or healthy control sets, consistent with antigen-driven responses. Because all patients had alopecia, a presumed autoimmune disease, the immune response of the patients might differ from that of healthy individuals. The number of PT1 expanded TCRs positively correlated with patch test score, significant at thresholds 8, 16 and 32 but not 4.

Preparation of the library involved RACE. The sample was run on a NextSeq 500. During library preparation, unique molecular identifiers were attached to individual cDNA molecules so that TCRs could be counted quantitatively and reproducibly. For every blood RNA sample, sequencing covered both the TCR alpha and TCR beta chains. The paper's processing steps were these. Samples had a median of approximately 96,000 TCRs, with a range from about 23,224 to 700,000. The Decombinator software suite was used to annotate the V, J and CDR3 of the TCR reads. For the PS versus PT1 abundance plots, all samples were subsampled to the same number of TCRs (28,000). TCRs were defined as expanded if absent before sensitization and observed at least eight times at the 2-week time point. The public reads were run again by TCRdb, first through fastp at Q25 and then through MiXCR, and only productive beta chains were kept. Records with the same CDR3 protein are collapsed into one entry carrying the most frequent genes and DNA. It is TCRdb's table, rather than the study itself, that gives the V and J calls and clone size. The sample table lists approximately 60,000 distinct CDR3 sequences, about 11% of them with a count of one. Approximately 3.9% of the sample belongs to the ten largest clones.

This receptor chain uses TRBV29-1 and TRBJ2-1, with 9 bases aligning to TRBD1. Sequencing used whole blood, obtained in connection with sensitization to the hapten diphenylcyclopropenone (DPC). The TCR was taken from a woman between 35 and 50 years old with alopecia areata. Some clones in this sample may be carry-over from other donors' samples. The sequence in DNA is TGCAGCGTTGAACCCAAAGGGACAGGGACATTTAATGAGCAGTTCTTC. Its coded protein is CSVEPKGTGTFNEQFF.